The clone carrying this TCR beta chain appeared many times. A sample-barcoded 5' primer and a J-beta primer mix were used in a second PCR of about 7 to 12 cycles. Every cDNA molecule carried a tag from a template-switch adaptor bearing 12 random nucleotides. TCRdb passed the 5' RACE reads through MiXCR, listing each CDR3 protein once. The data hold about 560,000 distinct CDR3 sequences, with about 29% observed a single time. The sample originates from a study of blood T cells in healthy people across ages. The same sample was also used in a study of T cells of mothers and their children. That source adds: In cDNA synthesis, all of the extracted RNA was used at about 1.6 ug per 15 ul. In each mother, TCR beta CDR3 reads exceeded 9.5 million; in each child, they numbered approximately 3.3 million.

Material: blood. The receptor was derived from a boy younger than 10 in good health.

The CDR3 DNA sequence: TGTGCCAGCAGCTTACAGGGTACCCTCAGCACAGATACGCAGTATTTT. Amino acid sequence: CASSLQGTLSTDTQYF. The chain links TRBV5-5 to TRBJ2-3, with a tentative D call TRBD1 (6 bases). Germline assignment: CDR1 SGHKS and CDR2 YYEKEE (reference sequence). The V gene lost 2 bases and the J gene lost 0 bases, with 13 bases spanning the gap. This CDR3 comprises 16 residues.